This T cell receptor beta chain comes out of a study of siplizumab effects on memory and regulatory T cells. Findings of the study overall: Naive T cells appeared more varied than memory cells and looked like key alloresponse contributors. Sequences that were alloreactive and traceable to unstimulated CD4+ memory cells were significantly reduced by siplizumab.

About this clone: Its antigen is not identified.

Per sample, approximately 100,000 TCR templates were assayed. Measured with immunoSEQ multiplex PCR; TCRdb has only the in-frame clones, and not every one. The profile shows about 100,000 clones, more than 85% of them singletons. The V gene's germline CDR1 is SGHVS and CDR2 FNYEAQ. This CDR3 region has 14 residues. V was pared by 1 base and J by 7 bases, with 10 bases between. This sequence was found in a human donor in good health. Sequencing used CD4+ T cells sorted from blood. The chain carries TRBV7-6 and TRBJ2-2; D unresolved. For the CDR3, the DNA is TGTGCCAGCAGCTTAGGGCTAACTGGCGGGGAGCTGTTTTTT. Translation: CASSLGLTGGELFF.